Listed below are T cell receptor beta chains from one sample, sequenced in a study of OX40 agonist ivuxolimab in advanced cancers. Here immunoSEQ multiplex PCR was the method, and the copy in TCRdb shows in-frame clones only, minus some. The sample lists approximately 74,000 clones, over 75% seen once, with about 0.49% in the top ten. Specimen: CD4+ or CD8+ T cells sorted from blood, collected in a trial of the OX40 agonist ivuxolimab. These receptors all stem from an adult with an advanced solid tumor such as melanoma, head and neck, liver or kidney cancer. The CDR3 runs from the conserved cysteine through the conserved F or W. The D gene is left open where the match is weak. Clone size is shown for a subset of rows, as once, few, many or a class of expanded clone.

CDR3aa: CASSLRAAGQETQYF; CDR3nt: TGTGCCAGCAGCCTCAGGGCAGCGGGCCAAGAGACCCAGTACTTC; abundance: once; v_gene: TRBV5-4; len: 15; d_gene: .; j_gene: TRBJ2-5
CDR3aa: CASSLEPRQFEQFF; CDR3nt: TGTGCCAGCAGTTTAGAGCCCAGGCAGTTTGAGCAGTTCTTC; abundance: .; v_gene: TRBV28; len: 14; d_gene: .; j_gene: TRBJ2-1
CDR3aa: CASSPRTENSPLHF; CDR3nt: TGTGCCAGCTCACCGCGGACAGAAAATTCACCCCTCCACTTT; abundance: .; v_gene: TRBV18; len: 14; d_gene: .; j_gene: TRBJ1-6
CDR3aa: CASSYPPAGELFF; CDR3nt: TGTGCCAGCAGTTACCCTCCCGCCGGGGAGCTGTTTTTT; abundance: .; v_gene: TRBV6-6; len: 13; d_gene: .; j_gene: TRBJ2-2
CDR3aa: CASGTPGGTQYF; CDR3nt: TGTGCCAGTGGGACACCCGGAGGGACCCAGTACTTC; abundance: .; v_gene: TRBV19; len: 12; d_gene: .; j_gene: TRBJ2-5
CDR3aa: CASSQWGRMNTEAFF; CDR3nt: TGCGCCAGCAGCCAATGGGGCAGAATGAACACTGAAGCTTTCTTT; abundance: .; v_gene: TRBV4-1; len: 15; d_gene: .; j_gene: TRBJ1-1
CDR3aa: CAISRAPGGGDTQYF; CDR3nt: TGTGCCATCAGCAGAGCCCCCGGGGGGGGAGATACGCAGTATTTT; abundance: .; v_gene: TRBV10-3; len: 15; d_gene: TRBD2; j_gene: TRBJ2-3
CDR3aa: CASSPDREQYF; CDR3nt: TGTGCCAGCTCACCGGACCGGGAGCAGTACTTC; abundance: .; v_gene: TRBV18; len: 11; d_gene: .; j_gene: TRBJ2-7
CDR3aa: CASRMASYYGYTF; CDR3nt: TGTGCCAGCAGAATGGCCAGTTACTATGGCTACACCTTC; abundance: .; v_gene: TRBV11-2; len: 13; d_gene: .; j_gene: TRBJ1-2
CDR3aa: CASSRMTGSNQPQHF; CDR3nt: TGTGCCAGCAGTCGCATGACCGGCAGCAATCAGCCCCAGCATTTT; abundance: .; v_gene: TRBV7-6; len: 15; d_gene: .; j_gene: TRBJ1-5
CDR3aa: CAWSPLQGATEAFF; CDR3nt: TGTGCCTGGTCGCCATTACAGGGGGCCACTGAAGCTTTCTTT; abundance: .; v_gene: TRBV30; len: 14; d_gene: TRBD1; j_gene: TRBJ1-1
CDR3aa: CASSSIGGNTEAFF; CDR3nt: TGTGCCAGCAGCTCAATAGGGGGGAACACTGAAGCTTTCTTT; abundance: .; v_gene: TRBV11-3; len: 14; d_gene: .; j_gene: TRBJ1-1
CDR3aa: CASSRQGTNTGELFF; CDR3nt: TGCGCCAGCAGCCGCCAGGGGACGAACACCGGGGAGCTGTTTTTT; abundance: .; v_gene: TRBV4-1; len: 15; d_gene: .; j_gene: TRBJ2-2
CDR3aa: CASSLGHSGANVLTF; CDR3nt: TGCGCCAGCAGCTTGGGACACTCTGGGGCCAACGTCCTGACTTTC; abundance: .; v_gene: TRBV5-1; len: 15; d_gene: .; j_gene: TRBJ2-6
CDR3aa: CASSKGQNLPEQYF; CDR3nt: TGTGCCAGCAGCAAGGGACAGAACCTTCCCGAGCAGTACTTC; abundance: .; v_gene: TRBV11-3; len: 14; d_gene: TRBD1; j_gene: TRBJ2-7
CDR3aa: CASSYAGVGEKLFF; CDR3nt: TGTGCCAGCAGTTACGCGGGGGTCGGTGAAAAACTGTTTTTT; abundance: .; v_gene: TRBV6-5; len: 14; d_gene: .; j_gene: TRBJ1-4
CDR3aa: CASSQVASTNNSPLHF; CDR3nt: TGTGCCAGCAGCCAAGTGGCGAGTACGAATAATTCACCCCTCCACTTT; abundance: .; v_gene: TRBV14; len: 16; d_gene: .; j_gene: TRBJ1-6
CDR3aa: CASSPGLAYETQYF; CDR3nt: TGTGCCAGCTCACCGGGTCTAGCCTACGAGACCCAGTACTTC; abundance: .; v_gene: TRBV18; len: 14; d_gene: .; j_gene: TRBJ2-5
CDR3aa: CASSLEQVADTQYF; CDR3nt: TGTGCCAGCAGCTTGGAACAGGTGGCAGATACGCAGTATTTT; abundance: .; v_gene: TRBV5-6; len: 14; d_gene: .; j_gene: TRBJ2-3
CDR3aa: CASSPQGARETQYF; CDR3nt: TGTGCCAGCAGCCCCCAGGGGGCGCGGGAGACCCAGTACTTC; abundance: .; v_gene: TRBV11-2; len: 14; d_gene: TRBD1; j_gene: TRBJ2-5
CDR3aa: CASSFLGDTEAFF; CDR3nt: TGTGCCAGCAGCTTTTTGGGGGACACTGAAGCTTTCTTT; abundance: .; v_gene: TRBV11-3; len: 13; d_gene: .; j_gene: TRBJ1-1
CDR3aa: CASSGSSENTGELFF; CDR3nt: TGTGCCAGCAGTGGGTCCAGCGAGAACACCGGGGAGCTGTTTTTT; abundance: .; v_gene: TRBV6-1; len: 15; d_gene: .; j_gene: TRBJ2-2
CDR3aa: CASSSGLAGGLANIQYF; CDR3nt: TGTGCCAGCAGCTCCGGACTAGCGGGGGGGCTTGCGAACATTCAGTACTTC; abundance: .; v_gene: TRBV7-6; len: 17; d_gene: TRBD2; j_gene: TRBJ2-4
CDR3aa: CASSQVRRRSLREQYF; CDR3nt: TGTGCCAGCAGCCAAGTGAGGAGGAGATCTCTACGAGAGCAGTACTTC; abundance: .; v_gene: TRBV14; len: 16; d_gene: .; j_gene: TRBJ2-7
CDR3aa: CASSLALPRGNEQFF; CDR3nt: TGTGCCAGCAGCTTAGCGCTGCCCAGGGGGAATGAGCAGTTCTTC; abundance: .; v_gene: TRBV7-9; len: 15; d_gene: TRBD1; j_gene: TRBJ2-1
CDR3aa: CASRLATSEWGANTEAFF; CDR3nt: TGTGCAAGTCGCTTAGCGACTTCCGAATGGGGAGCAAACACTGAAGCTTTCTTT; abundance: .; v_gene: TRBV12-2; len: 18; d_gene: .; j_gene: TRBJ1-1
CDR3aa: CASSRTGTANQPQHF; CDR3nt: TGTGCCAGCAGCCGAACCGGGACAGCGAATCAGCCCCAGCATTTT; abundance: .; v_gene: TRBV11-3; len: 15; d_gene: TRBD1; j_gene: TRBJ1-5
CDR3aa: CASSVQTNTEAFF; CDR3nt: TGCGCCAGCAGTGTCCAGACGAACACTGAAGCTTTCTTT; abundance: .; v_gene: TRBV10-2; len: 13; d_gene: .; j_gene: TRBJ1-1
CDR3aa: CASSLREKLFF; CDR3nt: TGTGCCAGCAGTTTGCGAGAAAAACTGTTTTTT; abundance: .; v_gene: TRBV28; len: 11; d_gene: .; j_gene: TRBJ1-4
CDR3aa: CASRGLGASRTGELFF; CDR3nt: TGTGCCAGCAGGGGACTAGGGGCGAGTAGGACCGGGGAGCTGTTTTTT; abundance: .; v_gene: TRBV27; len: 16; d_gene: TRBD2; j_gene: TRBJ2-2
CDR3aa: CASSLGQGGYEQYF; CDR3nt: TGTGCCAGCAGCTTAGGGCAGGGTGGGTACGAGCAGTACTTC; abundance: .; v_gene: TRBV7-9; len: 14; d_gene: .; j_gene: TRBJ2-7
CDR3aa: CASSLGVPSSYNEQFF; CDR3nt: TGTGCCAGCAGCTTGGGTGTTCCGAGCTCCTACAATGAGCAGTTCTTC; abundance: once; v_gene: TRBV5-6; len: 16; d_gene: .; j_gene: TRBJ2-1
CDR3aa: CASSPRREWNFF; CDR3nt: TGTGCCAGCTCACCGCGCAGGGAATGGAATTTCTTT; abundance: .; v_gene: TRBV18; len: 12; d_gene: .; j_gene: TRBJ1-1
CDR3aa: CASSSHRDSEQYF; CDR3nt: TGTGCCAGCAGTTCCCACCGGGACAGCGAGCAGTACTTC; abundance: .; v_gene: TRBV27; len: 13; d_gene: TRBD1; j_gene: TRBJ2-7
CDR3aa: CASSIDAGAQETQYF; CDR3nt: TGTGCCAGTAGTATAGATGCAGGGGCCCAAGAGACCCAGTACTTC; abundance: .; v_gene: TRBV19; len: 15; d_gene: .; j_gene: TRBJ2-5
CDR3aa: CASSLGQGLYYEQYF; CDR3nt: TGTGCCAGCAGCTTAGGACAGGGCCTTTACTACGAGCAGTACTTC; abundance: .; v_gene: TRBV7-2; len: 15; d_gene: TRBD1; j_gene: TRBJ2-7
CDR3aa: CASGGTSGTDTQYF; CDR3nt: TGTGCCAGCGGGGGGACTAGCGGGACAGATACGCAGTATTTT; abundance: .; v_gene: TRBV2; len: 14; d_gene: TRBD2; j_gene: TRBJ2-3
CDR3aa: CASSFRGSSYNEQFF; CDR3nt: TGTGCCAGCAGCTTTCGCGGGAGCTCCTACAATGAGCAGTTCTTC; abundance: .; v_gene: TRBV11-1; len: 15; d_gene: TRBD2; j_gene: TRBJ2-1
CDR3aa: CASSLAGVGAFF; CDR3nt: TGCGCCAGCAGCTTGGCCGGGGTCGGGGCTTTCTTT; abundance: .; v_gene: TRBV5-1; len: 12; d_gene: .; j_gene: TRBJ1-1
CDR3aa: CASSQDWTRQELFF; CDR3nt: TGCGCCAGCAGCCAAGACTGGACAAGGCAGGAGCTGTTTTTT; abundance: .; v_gene: TRBV4-1; len: 14; d_gene: .; j_gene: TRBJ2-2
CDR3aa: CASRIQRDGYTF; CDR3nt: TGTGCCAGCAGGATACAGAGGGATGGCTACACCTTC; abundance: .; v_gene: TRBV28; len: 12; d_gene: .; j_gene: TRBJ1-2
CDR3aa: CASSFWLAGPGTQYF; CDR3nt: TGTGCCAGCAGCTTCTGGCTAGCGGGACCGGGGACCCAGTACTTC; abundance: .; v_gene: TRBV5-4; len: 15; d_gene: TRBD2; j_gene: TRBJ2-5
CDR3aa: CASSADRFEAFF; CDR3nt: TGTGCCAGCAGTGCAGACAGGTTCGAAGCTTTCTTT; abundance: .; v_gene: TRBV6-1; len: 12; d_gene: .; j_gene: TRBJ1-1
CDR3aa: CASSKGSGNTGELFF; CDR3nt: TGTGCCAGCAGTAAAGGCTCCGGGAACACCGGGGAGCTGTTTTTT; abundance: .; v_gene: TRBV4-2; len: 15; d_gene: .; j_gene: TRBJ2-2
CDR3aa: CASTLDGSGNTIYF; CDR3nt: TGTGCCAGCACCCTCGACGGCTCTGGAAACACCATATATTTT; abundance: .; v_gene: TRBV11-3; len: 14; d_gene: .; j_gene: TRBJ1-3
CDR3aa: CASSHHGPGGQPQHF; CDR3nt: TGTGCCAGCAGTCACCACGGGCCTGGAGGTCAGCCCCAGCATTTT; abundance: .; v_gene: TRBV6-5; len: 15; d_gene: .; j_gene: TRBJ1-5
CDR3aa: CASSPPGRTWENEQFF; CDR3nt: TGTGCCAGCTCACCCCCCGGGAGAACCTGGGAAAATGAGCAGTTCTTC; abundance: once; v_gene: TRBV18; len: 16; d_gene: .; j_gene: TRBJ2-1
CDR3aa: CASRAGHGISYEQYF; CDR3nt: TGTGCCAGCAGGGCCGGACACGGCATCTCCTACGAGCAGTACTTC; abundance: .; v_gene: TRBV2; len: 15; d_gene: .; j_gene: TRBJ2-7
CDR3aa: CASSPPSYNEQFF; CDR3nt: TGTGCCAGCAGTCCACCCTCCTACAATGAGCAGTTCTTC; abundance: .; v_gene: TRBV28; len: 13; d_gene: .; j_gene: TRBJ2-1
CDR3aa: CSVGNGQETQYF; CDR3nt: TGCAGCGTTGGCAACGGTCAAGAGACCCAGTACTTC; abundance: .; v_gene: TRBV29-1; len: 12; d_gene: .; j_gene: TRBJ2-5
CDR3aa: CASSKRAPAGETQYF; CDR3nt: TGTGCCAGCAGCAAAAGGGCTCCGGCGGGGGAGACCCAGTACTTC; abundance: .; v_gene: TRBV21-1; len: 15; d_gene: .; j_gene: TRBJ2-5
CDR3aa: CASRQGASYGYTF; CDR3nt: TGCGCCAGCCGACAGGGGGCGAGCTATGGCTACACCTTC; abundance: .; v_gene: TRBV10-2; len: 13; d_gene: TRBD1; j_gene: TRBJ1-2
CDR3aa: CASSLGLGSTGELFF; CDR3nt: TGCGCCAGCAGCTTGGGGCTCGGGAGCACCGGGGAGCTGTTTTTT; abundance: .; v_gene: TRBV5-1; len: 15; d_gene: .; j_gene: TRBJ2-2
CDR3aa: CASLTLGASGTNEQFF; CDR3nt: TGTGCCAGCCTTACCCTGGGCGCTTCCGGGACGAATGAGCAGTTCTTC; abundance: .; v_gene: TRBV7-9; len: 16; d_gene: .; j_gene: TRBJ2-1